This T cell receptor (beta chain) was found in a study of blood T cell repertoires in COVID-19. Authors' data handling: Nucleated cell counts were estimated from reference gene primer amplification. Produced via immunoSEQ multiplex PCR; TCRdb's table is partial and in-frame only. The D gene and trimming were derived from the DNA, and the V and J assignments and clone size from that table. The sample consists of hundreds of thousands of clones, over 80% of them appearing once. Specimen: peripheral blood. The source of this sequence is a woman under 30 with acute or convalescent COVID-19.

The CDR3 is CASSVQAGFGYTF. CDR3 bases: TGTGCCAGCAGCGTTCAAGCAGGGTTTGGCTACACCTTC. The chain recombines TRBV6-5 with TRBJ1-2, with a weak D call TRBD1 (5 bases). The CDR3 length is 13 residues. The V end was cut by 6 bases, the J end by 7 bases, with 15 bases between. From germline, CDR1 is MNHEY and CDR2 SVGAGI.